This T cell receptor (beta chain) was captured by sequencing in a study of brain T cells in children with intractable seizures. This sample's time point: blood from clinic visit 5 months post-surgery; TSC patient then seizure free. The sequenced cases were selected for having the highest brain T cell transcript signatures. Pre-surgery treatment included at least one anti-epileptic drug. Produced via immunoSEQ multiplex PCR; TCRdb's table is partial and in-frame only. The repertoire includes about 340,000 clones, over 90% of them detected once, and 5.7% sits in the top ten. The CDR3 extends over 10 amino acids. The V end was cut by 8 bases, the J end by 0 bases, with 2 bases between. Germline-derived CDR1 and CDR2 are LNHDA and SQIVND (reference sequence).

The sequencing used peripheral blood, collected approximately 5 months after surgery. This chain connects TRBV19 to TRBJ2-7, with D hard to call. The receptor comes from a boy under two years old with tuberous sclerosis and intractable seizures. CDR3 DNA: TGTGCCAGTGGCTCCTACGAGCAGTACTTC. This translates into CASGSYEQYF.